The rows below give T cell receptor beta chains drawn from one sample of a study of blood T cell repertoires in COVID-19. Sequencing was performed with immunoSEQ multiplex PCR; in TCRdb, only in-frame clones are kept and a portion is missing. The sample includes roughly 59,000 clones, about 83% seen only once; the top ten take 3.5%. The sequenced sample was peripheral blood. The source of these receptors is an elderly woman with acute or convalescent COVID-19. Each CDR3 is given with its conserved first and last residue. D genes are given only for firm matches. Size is omitted from some rows. Given values are once, few, many or a class for expanded clones.

TRBV7-2	once	TRBD2	TRBJ2-4	TGTGCCAGCAGCGAAGGGACTAGCGGGAGCCGTCTATACTTC	CASSEGTSGSRLYF
TRBV27	-	TRBD1	TRBJ2-1	TGTGCCAGCAGGCTTGGGACAGGGGGCTTTAATGAGCAGTTCTTC	CASRLGTGGFNEQFF
TRBV5-8	-	-	TRBJ1-5	TGTGCCAGCAGCTTGCGGCAGGGGTCCAATCAGCCCCAGCATTTT	CASSLRQGSNQPQHF
TRBV9	-	TRBD1	TRBJ2-1	TGTGCCAGCAGACCGGGACAGTCTCCTAGCAGTGAGCAGTTCTTC	CASRPGQSPSSEQFF
TRBV9	-	-	TRBJ1-1	TGTGCCAGCAGCGTAGGATACATAAACACTGAAGCTTTCTTT	CASSVGYINTEAFF
TRBV5-1	-	TRBD2	TRBJ2-1	TGCGCCAGCAGCTGGGGACTAGCGGGAGGCTGGGATGAGCAGTTCTTC	CASSWGLAGGWDEQFF
TRBV7-2	-	TRBD2	TRBJ2-5	TGTGCCAGCAGCTTAGTTTCTAGCGGGGGGAGGGAGACCCAGTACTTC	CASSLVSSGGRETQYF
TRBV5-1	-	-	TRBJ1-5	TGCGCCAGCAGCTTGGGGTCCGGGGGAGTCAATCAGCCCCAGCATTTT	CASSLGSGGVNQPQHF
TRBV18	few	TRBD1	TRBJ2-3	TGTGCCAGCTCATCACCTATGGGACAGGGTAGGACAGATACGCAGTATTTT	CASSSPMGQGRTDTQYF
TRBV5-1	few	-	TRBJ1-3	TGCGCCAGCAGCGGAGGGACTTTCTCTGGAAACACCATATATTTT	CASSGGTFSGNTIYF
TRBV16	-	-	TRBJ2-1	TGTGCCAGCAGCACCTACCCAGGGACTGTCTACAATGAGCAGTTCTTC	CASSTYPGTVYNEQFF
TRBV28	few	TRBD1	TRBJ1-2	TGTGCCAGCAGTTTGAGGCACAGGGGAGGCTACACCTTC	CASSLRHRGGYTF
TRBV30	-	-	TRBJ2-1	TGTGCCTGGAGTTATAGCTCCTACAATGAGCAGTTCTTC	CAWSYSSYNEQFF
TRBV2	-	-	TRBJ2-3	TGTGCCAGCAGTGACAGGGGCGTTGGTCTGGATACGCAGTATTTT	CASSDRGVGLDTQYF
TRBV9	-	TRBD2	TRBJ2-2	TGTGCCAGCAGCGTTACGGGGGGGCCCTCCGGGGAGCTGTTTTTT	CASSVTGGPSGELFF
TRBV27	-	-	TRBJ2-7	TGTGCCAGCAGTTTAACGGACACCTACGAGCAGTACTTC	CASSLTDTYEQYF
TRBV28	-	-	TRBJ1-2	TGTGCCAGCGGCGACGACAGTATGATAGGTGGCTACACCTTC	CASGDDSMIGGYTF
TRBV4-3	-	TRBD1	TRBJ1-2	TGCGCCAGCAGCCAAGAAGAGACAGGGTTTAGCTACACCTTC	CASSQEETGFSYTF
TRBV4-2	-	-	TRBJ1-2	TGTGCCAGCAGCCAGGAGACAGGAGGTGGCTACACCTTC	CASSQETGGGYTF
TRBV5-5	-	TRBD2	TRBJ2-7	TGTGCCAGCAGCTTCACTAGCGACGAGCAGTACTTC	CASSFTSDEQYF
TRBV5-6	-	-	TRBJ1-1	TGTGCCAGCAGCTTGTTCCCGGGGAACACTGAAGCTTTCTTT	CASSLFPGNTEAFF
TRBV3-1/TRBV3-2	-	TRBD1	TRBJ1-6	TGTGCCAGCAGCCGAGGACAGGGGAGAAATTCACCCCTCCACTTT	CASSRGQGRNSPLHF
TRBV21-1	-	-	TRBJ1-1	TGTGCCAGCAGCAAAGAAGGACAGGGGGCGGTGAACACTGAAGCTTTCTTT	CASSKEGQGAVNTEAFF
TRBV9	-	-	TRBJ1-1	TGTGCCAGCAGCGTGACACCGAACACTGAAGCTTTCTTT	CASSVTPNTEAFF
TRBV5-1	-	TRBD2	TRBJ2-1	TGCGCCAGCAGCTTGGCCGCTCTAGCGGAGCACAATGAGCAGTTCTTC	CASSLAALAEHNEQFF
TRBV11-1	-	-	TRBJ1-2	TGTGCCAGCAGCTTAGGGAGCGGCTATGGCTACACCTTC	CASSLGSGYGYTF
TRBV7-9	-	TRBD2	TRBJ2-5	TGTGCCAGCAGCGAGGGACTAGCGGGGGAAGAGACCCAGTACTTC	CASSEGLAGEETQYF